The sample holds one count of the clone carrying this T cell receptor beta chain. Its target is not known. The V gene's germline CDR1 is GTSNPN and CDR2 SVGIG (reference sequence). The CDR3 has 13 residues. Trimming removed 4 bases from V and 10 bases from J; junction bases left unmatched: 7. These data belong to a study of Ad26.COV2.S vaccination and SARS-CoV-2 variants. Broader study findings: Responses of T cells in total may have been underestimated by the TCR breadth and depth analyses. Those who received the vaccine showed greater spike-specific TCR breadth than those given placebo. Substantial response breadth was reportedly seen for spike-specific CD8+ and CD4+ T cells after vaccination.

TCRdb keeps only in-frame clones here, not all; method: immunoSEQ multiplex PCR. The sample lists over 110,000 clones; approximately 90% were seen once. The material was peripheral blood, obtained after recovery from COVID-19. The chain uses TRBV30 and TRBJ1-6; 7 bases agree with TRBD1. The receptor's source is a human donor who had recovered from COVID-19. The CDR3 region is CAWTGTAGSPLHF. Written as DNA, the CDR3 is TGTGCCTGGACCGGGACAGCGGGGTCACCCCTCCACTTT.